This T cell receptor beta chain was obtained from a study of blood T cells in healthy people across ages. General study results and limits: CMV status of donors was unknown, possibly confounding expanded clonotype changes. The unsorted PBMCs prevented any conclusive comparison of naive versus antigen-experienced cells.

The CDR3 length is 16 residues. The germline V gene has CDR1 MNHEY and CDR2 SVGAGI. A sample-barcoded 5' primer and a J-beta primer mix were used in a second PCR of roughly 7 to 11 cycles. Every molecule of cDNA carried a tag from a template-switch adaptor with 12 random nucleotides. TCRdb reprocessed the 5' RACE reads with MiXCR, giving one entry per CDR3 protein. The table includes hundreds of thousands of distinct CDR3 sequences, 58% detected once. A note on this clonotype: Its antigen remains unknown.

In each sample, at least 6 million PBMCs were isolated. What was sequenced was blood. The chain employs TRBV6-5 and TRBJ2-5, with unresolved D. TRBJ2-7 matches the DNA end more closely, so the J call is doubtful. The TCR comes from a man aged 25 to 40 in good health. CDR3 in amino acids: CASSYSKSVSLYEQYF. In DNA, the CDR3 is TGTGCCAGCAGTTACTCGAAGTCCGTAAGTTTATACGAGCAGTACTTC.